The clone carrying this T cell receptor beta chain was found a few times. The data were obtained in a study of T-cell reconstitution after alpha-beta-depleted transplantation in children. V lost 11 bases and J lost 1, with 26 bases in between. The CDR3 runs 17 residues. The germline gives CDR1 SGHVS, CDR2 FQNEAQ. Preparing the TCRbeta library involved the use of unique molecular identifiers. MiXCR, run by TCRdb on the PCR reads, gives a single entry per CDR3 protein. The sample has roughly 590,000 distinct CDR3 sequences; roughly 15% are singletons. V usage is TRBV7-8 and J usage is TRBJ1-1; tentative D call: TRBD1 (5 bases). Sequenced material: PBMCs from the stem cell graft donor, taken from the stem cell graft. The sequence was collected from a human donor who donated a stem cell graft to a child with acute myeloid leukemia. The CDR3 spells CAEGEAAGRESNTEAFF. Here the CDR3 DNA reads TGTGCCGAGGGTGAGGCGGCAGGGAGGGAGTCGAACACTGAAGCTTTCTTT.